Listed below are T cell receptor beta chains from one sample, sequenced in a study of T-cell reconstitution after alpha-beta-depleted transplantation in children. MiXCR, applied by TCRdb to the PCR reads, yields one record per CDR3 protein. The data contain fewer than 450,000 distinct CDR3 sequences, roughly 16% of them singletons. Here the sequenced sample was PBMCs, mostly from graft donor cells, taken 360 days after TCRalphabeta/CD19-depleted stem cell transplant. These receptors were collected from a male patient aged 2-9 years who had a stem cell transplant for acute lymphoblastic leukemia, so the T cells may come from the graft donor. Both conserved end residues are part of each CDR3. Fields, in order: clone size, V gene, J gene, D gene, CDR3 protein, CDR3 DNA. D genes are given only for firm matches. Clone sizes are given selectively: once, few, many, or a class where the clone is expanded.

few	TRBV6-1	TRBJ2-5	TRBD2	CASRPRGSRETQYF	TGTGCCAGCAGGCCGCGCGGGAGTAGAGAGACCCAGTACTTC
many	TRBV4-3	TRBJ2-3	-	CASSQDKWTGDTQYF	TGCGCCAGCAGCCAAGATAAGTGGACGGGGGATACGCAGTATTTT
many	TRBV29-1	TRBJ2-1	TRBD2	CSVSPWTSGSNRYNEQFF	TGCAGCGTTAGTCCGTGGACTAGCGGGAGCAATCGCTACAATGAGCAGTTCTTC
few	TRBV28	TRBJ2-7	TRBD2	CASSPRLALGEQQYF	TGTGCCAGCAGTCCGAGACTAGCCCTCGGTGAACAGCAGTACTTC
-	TRBV4-1	TRBJ1-2	-	CASSQDLRAGGYTF	TGCGCCAGCAGCCAAGATTTGAGAGCGGGGGGCTACACCTTC
-	TRBV15	TRBJ2-7	-	CATSRPDSYYEQYF	TGTGCCACCAGCAGACCGGACAGCTACTACGAGCAGTACTTC
-	TRBV11-1	TRBJ2-3	-	CASSLTRQVRPPVDTQYF	TGTGCCAGCAGCTTAACCCGTCAGGTTCGTCCGCCTGTCGATACGCAGTATTTT
-	TRBV9	TRBJ1-3	-	CASSVGPLGDGNTIYF	TGTGCCAGCAGCGTAGGCCCCCTTGGTGACGGAAACACCATATATTTT
once	TRBV4-1	TRBJ2-5	-	CASSRLVLETQYF	TGCGCCAGCAGCCGACTAGTTTTGGAGACCCAGTACTTC
-	TRBV15	TRBJ2-3	TRBD2	CATSIPGLAGADTQYF	TGTGCCACCAGCATACCGGGACTAGCGGGAGCAGATACGCAGTATTTT
many	TRBV5-1	TRBJ2-1	TRBD2	CASSSGTSYNEQFF	TGCGCCAGCAGCTCCGGGACTAGCTACAATGAGCAGTTCTTC
-	TRBV28	TRBJ2-3	TRBD2	CASSLSSGASTDTQYF	TGTGCCAGCAGTTTGTCCAGCGGGGCTAGCACAGATACGCAGTATTTT
-	TRBV16	TRBJ2-7	-	CASSRVWGYYEQYF	TGTGCCAGCAGCAGAGTATGGGGCTACTACGAGCAGTACTTC
-	TRBV6-2/TRBV6-3	TRBJ2-7	TRBD2	CASSSLAGGPDSAYEQYF	TGTGCCAGCAGTTCACTAGCGGGAGGGCCGGATTCGGCCTACGAGCAGTACTTC
-	TRBV28	TRBJ2-7	-	CASSLFTPEQYF	TGTGCCAGCAGTTTATTTACACCCGAGCAGTACTTC
-	TRBV29-1	TRBJ1-1	-	CSVGGRGSIEAFF	TGCAGCGTTGGGGGGCGAGGGAGCATTGAAGCTTTCTTT
-	TRBV10-3	TRBJ2-7	-	CAISLRGLTSYEQYF	TGTGCCATCAGCCTACGGGGGTTGACATCCTACGAGCAGTACTTC
many	TRBV9	TRBJ2-7	TRBD2	CASSVERAGTEQYF	TGTGCCAGCAGCGTAGAGAGAGCGGGAACCGAGCAGTACTTC
many	TRBV25-1	TRBJ2-7	-	CASRRAYEQYF	TGTGCCAGCAGGAGAGCCTACGAGCAGTACTTC
few	TRBV12-3/TRBV12-4	TRBJ2-3	TRBD2	CASSYGTSSTDTQYF	TGTGCCAGCAGTTACGGGACTAGCAGCACAGATACGCAGTATTTT
-	TRBV30	TRBJ2-3	-	CAWSPPGVFTQYF	TGTGCCTGGAGTCCACCCGGGGTCTTCACGCAGTATTTT
few	TRBV4-2	TRBJ2-1	-	CASSQDRREKPYNEQFF	TGTGCCAGCAGCCAAGATCGACGGGAGAAGCCCTACAATGAGCAGTTCTTC
few	TRBV4-2	TRBJ2-1	TRBD2	CASSQGGGLEKDEQFF	TGTGCCAGCAGCCAAGGGGGGGGACTAGAGAAGGATGAGCAGTTCTTC
many	TRBV6-5	TRBJ2-2	-	CASSYSGPNTGELFF	TGTGCCAGCAGTTACTCAGGCCCTAACACCGGGGAGCTGTTTTTT
many	TRBV7-2	TRBJ1-5	-	CASSSTMREPQHF	TGTGCCAGCAGCTCGACAATGAGGGAGCCCCAGCATTTT
few	TRBV7-9	TRBJ1-5	TRBD1	CASSSGGPQHF	TGTGCCAGCAGCTCAGGGGGGCCCCAGCATTTT
-	TRBV4-3	TRBJ2-7	-	CASSQDGGNAYQQYF	TGCGCCAGCAGCCAAGATGGGGGCAATGCCTACCAGCAGTACTTC
-	TRBV7-2	TRBJ2-3	-	CASSLPEEGTDTQYF	TGTGCCAGCAGCTTGCCGGAGGAGGGCACAGATACGCAGTATTTT
-	TRBV7-2	TRBJ2-7	-	CASSLARSGDPYEQYF	TGTGCCAGCAGCTTAGCGCGGTCAGGCGATCCCTACGAGCAGTACTTC
-	TRBV5-1	TRBJ2-3	TRBD2	CASSFGPPSGGRTDTQYF	TGCGCCAGCAGCTTCGGGCCCCCTAGCGGGGGTCGCACAGATACGCAGTATTTT
few	TRBV25-1	TRBJ2-5	-	CASRARENKLQETQYF	TGTGCCAGCAGGGCCCGGGAGAATAAACTGCAAGAGACCCAGTACTTC
-	TRBV14	TRBJ2-1	-	CASSLIQGDEQFF	TGTGCCAGCAGCCTAATACAGGGAGACGAGCAGTTCTTC
few	TRBV28	TRBJ2-5	-	CASSLWDLVPDGGETQYF	TGTGCCAGCAGTTTGTGGGACTTGGTCCCTGATGGGGGGGAGACCCAGTACTTC
-	TRBV20-1	TRBJ2-3	TRBD2	CSARVSGLARTDTQYF	TGCAGTGCTAGAGTGAGCGGACTAGCGCGCACAGATACGCAGTATTTT
many	TRBV28	TRBJ2-1	TRBD2	CASRQTSGRSHNEQFF	TGTGCCAGCAGGCAGACTAGCGGGAGATCCCACAATGAGCAGTTCTTC
once	TRBV3-1	TRBJ2-5	-	CASSYSDGWARETQYF	TGTGCCAGCAGCTACTCGGACGGATGGGCGCGGGAGACCCAGTACTTC
many	TRBV4-3	TRBJ2-7	TRBD1	CASSPGRGMSYEQYF	TGCGCCAGCAGCCCAGGCAGGGGGATGTCCTACGAGCAGTACTTC
-	TRBV5-1	TRBJ2-1	-	CASSLAVSPLGNEQFF	TGCGCCAGCAGCTTGGCCGTGAGTCCCTTAGGCAATGAGCAGTTCTTC
-	TRBV7-2	TRBJ2-2	-	CASSFGGTWNTGELFF	TGTGCCAGCAGCTTCGGAGGTACTTGGAACACCGGGGAGCTGTTTTTT
few	TRBV5-1	TRBJ2-2	TRBD2	CASSLSTSGIAGELFF	TGCGCCAGCAGCTTGAGTACTAGCGGGATCGCCGGGGAGCTGTTTTTT
few	TRBV29-1	TRBJ2-5	-	CSVEDRLTGTKKETQYF	TGCAGCGTTGAAGATCGGTTAACCGGGACAAAAAAAGAGACCCAGTACTTC
few	TRBV19	TRBJ1-1	-	CASSISVEDAFF	TGTGCCAGTAGTATTAGCGTGGAGGACGCTTTCTTT
-	TRBV28	TRBJ1-5	-	CASSLTGPLVSPQHF	TGTGCCAGCAGTTTAACTGGGCCCCTCGTTAGTCCCCAGCATTTT
-	TRBV28	TRBJ1-5	TRBD1	CASSNRGLAWPQHF	TGTGCCAGCAGTAACAGGGGTCTAGCTTGGCCCCAGCATTTT
few	TRBV4-2	TRBJ1-5	-	CASSQKDGRNQPQHF	TGTGCCAGCAGCCAAAAAGACGGCCGCAATCAGCCCCAGCATTTT
-	TRBV20-1	TRBJ1-4	-	CSAVGQLPNEKLFF	TGCAGTGCAGTCGGGCAACTACCAAATGAAAAACTGTTTTTT
-	TRBV12-3/TRBV12-4	TRBJ2-7	TRBD1	CASSFRRGLYEQYF	TGTGCCAGCAGTTTCCGCAGGGGGCTGTACGAGCAGTACTTC
-	TRBV28	TRBJ2-2	-	CASKMSSANTGELFF	TGTGCCAGCAAAATGAGCTCTGCGAACACCGGGGAGCTGTTTTTT
many	TRBV5-1	TRBJ2-7	-	CASSLGQTATYEQYF	TGCGCCAGCAGCTTGGGACAAACAGCTACCTACGAGCAGTACTTC
many	TRBV4-2	TRBJ2-7	TRBD2	CASSQEGTRESYEQYF	TGTGCCAGCAGCCAAGAGGGGACTAGGGAAAGCTACGAGCAGTACTTC
many	TRBV24-1	TRBJ2-7	-	CATSDNGAYEQYF	TGTGCCACCAGTGATAATGGGGCCTACGAGCAGTACTTC
-	TRBV29-1	TRBJ2-5	-	CSLGSPETQYF	TGCAGCCTGGGGTCCCCGGAGACCCAGTACTTC
few	TRBV9	TRBJ2-3	TRBD2	CASSRGLAGDTDTQYF	TGTGCCAGCAGCAGGGGACTAGCGGGGGACACAGATACGCAGTATTTT